The 9 T cell receptor beta chains presented below share a single source sample, sequenced in a study of cytomegalovirus exposure and HLA in healthy donors. Data came from immunoSEQ multiplex PCR; TCRdb stores just in-frame clones and leaves some out. The table includes some 150,000 clones, about 95% detected once. The sequencing input was PBMCs. These TCRs come from a man aged 18 to 30 in good health and CMV-seropositive.

This clone was counted once. The rearrangement joins TRBV27 to TRBJ2-2; D possibly corresponds to TRBD1 (7 bases). The CDR3 consists of 18 residues. Germline V gene sequence: CDR1 MNHEY, CDR2 SMNVEV (reference sequence). Trimming cost V 1 base and J 8 bases, with 23 bases left between them. As DNA, the CDR3 is TGTGCCAGCAGTTTATTCTTCGGGGGACAGCCCTTTAGAGGGGAGCTGTTTTTT. Residues: CASSLFFGGQPFRGELFF.

This chain uses TRBV7-9 with TRBJ2-7, with 8 bases aligning to TRBD1. CDR3 length: 15 amino acids. J was trimmed by 3 bases and V by 4 bases; bases with no gene match: 8. CDR1 is SEHNR, CDR2 FQNEAQ, per germline (reference sequence). This chain's CDR3 is CASSSTRDRFYEQYF. The CDR3 DNA reads TGTGCCAGCAGCTCGACTCGGGACAGGTTCTACGAGCAGTACTTC.

The chain carries TRBV6-1 and TRBJ2-7; 10 nucleotides match TRBD2. Germline-derived CDR1 and CDR2 are MNHNS and SASEGT. The CDR3 has 13 residues. Trimming cost V 9 bases and J 3 bases; bases outside gene matches: 5. As DNA, the CDR3 is TGTGCCAGTGGACTAGCGGTTTACTACGAGCAGTACTTC. This codes for CASGLAVYYEQYF.

The rearrangement joins TRBV5-4 to TRBJ2-7; a possible D gene is TRBD2 (5 bases). The V gene's germline CDR1 is SGHNT and CDR2 YYREEE (reference sequence). CDR3 length: 14 residues. V dropped 6 bases and J dropped 1 base, with 14 bases sitting between them. CDR3 nucleotides: TGTGCCAGCAAGCAGGACTTGACATCCTACGAGCAGTACTTC. As protein: CASKQDLTSYEQYF.

The count of this clone is one. The chain joins TRBV2 to TRBJ1-2; 7 nucleotides match TRBD1. The germline V gene encodes CDR1 SNHLY and CDR2 FYNNEI. The CDR3 runs 15 residues. V lost 2 bases and J lost 5; bases outside the gene matches: 8. The CDR3 here is CASSERLGGEYGYTF. In DNA, the CDR3 is TGTGCCAGCAGTGAAAGGTTAGGGGGCGAGTATGGCTACACCTTC.

V and J are TRBV5-6 and TRBJ2-7, with D possibly matching TRBD2 (6 bases). Germline V lookup: CDR1 SGHDT, CDR2 YYEEEE. Trimming stripped 4 bases from V and 1 base from J, with 12 bases between. This CDR3 is built from 14 residues. CDR3 in DNA: TGTGCCAGCAGCCCGGGACGGGGGTCCTACGAGCAGTACTTC. It encodes CASSPGRGSYEQYF.

The chain employs TRBV2 and TRBJ2-5, with D perhaps TRBD2 (6 bases). The V and J ends lost 4 bases and 0 bases respectively, with 12 bases between them. CDR3 size: 15 residues. Germline V gene data show CDR1 as SNHLY and CDR2 as FYNNEI. The CDR3 DNA sequence: TGTGCCAGCAGTGGCCAACTAGCAAACCAAGAGACCCAGTACTTC. Amino acids: CASSGQLANQETQYF.

The count of this clone is one. The V call is TRBV18, the J call TRBJ2-1; 9 bases match TRBD2. Trimming removed 0 bases from V and 9 bases from J; junction bases left unmatched: 6. This CDR3 is 15 amino acids long. The germline CDR1 and CDR2 sequences are KGHSH and LQKENI. CDR3 loop: CASSPPSLAGSEQFF. CDR3 sequence (DNA): TGTGCCAGCTCACCACCAAGTCTAGCGGGAAGTGAGCAGTTCTTC.

As DNA, the CDR3 is TGTGCCAGCAGTCCCACGGGGGGCTCCTACAATGAGCAGTTCTTC. Amino acid sequence: CASSPTGGSYNEQFF. The chain employs TRBV2 and TRBJ2-1; 7 nucleotides match TRBD2. The V gene end was trimmed by 5 bases and the J gene end by 0 bases; junction bases not matched to a gene: 4. Germline lookup yields CDR1 SNHLY and CDR2 FYNNEI. The CDR3 has 15 residues. Using reference TRBV2 and TRBJ2-1 for the parts outside the CDR3, the full variable domain is EPEVTQTPSHQVTQMGQEVILRCVPISNHLYFYWYRQILGQKVEFLVSFYNNEISEKSEIFDDQFSVERPDGSNFTLKIRSTKLEDSAMYFCASSPTGGSYNEQFFGPGTRLTVL.